Presented here are 13 T cell receptor beta chains from one specimen sequenced in a study of T cell responses to AZD1222 COVID-19 vaccine. Profiling relied on immunoSEQ multiplex PCR, and the TCRdb table lists in-frame clones only, not all of them. The data show around 110,000 clones, over 75% seen once. This specimen consisted of peripheral blood, obtained on day 0 of MenACWY control vaccination. The origin of the receptors is an adult in good health.

This chain uses TRBV12-3 or TRBV12-4 with TRBJ1-5, with D possibly TRBD1 on 5 matching bases. V dropped 3 bases and J dropped 9 bases, with 12 bases sitting between them. There are 13 residues in the CDR3. The CDR3 region is CASSFEGFRPQHF. The DNA for the CDR3 is TGTGCCAGCAGTTTTGAGGGGTTCAGGCCCCAGCATTTT.

CDR3 sequence: CASNRDNSPLHF. As DNA, the CDR3 is TGTGCCAGCAACCGGGACAATTCACCCCTCCACTTT. The chain joins TRBV5-6 to TRBJ1-6; D perhaps matches TRBD1 (5 bases). Germline V gene data show CDR1 as SGHDT and CDR2 as YYEEEE. V lost 6 bases to trimming and J lost 7 bases, with 8 bases between them. CDR3 length equals 12 residues. Using reference TRBV5-6 and TRBJ1-6 for the parts outside the CDR3, the full variable domain is DAGVTQSPTHLIKTRGQQVTLRCSPKSGHDTVSWYQQALGQGPQFIFQYYEEEERQRGNFPDRFSGHQFPNYSSELNVNALLLGDSALYLCASNRDNSPLHFGNGTRLTVT.

The chain employs TRBV28 and TRBJ1-6; TRBD1 matches at 8 bases. Germline CDR1 reads MDHEN; CDR2 reads SYDVKM. This CDR3 is built from 14 residues. V shed 5 bases, J shed 7 bases, and the junction held 4 bases outside the gene matches. The CDR3 DNA reads TGTGCCAGCAGTACAGGGGACAGGAATTCACCCCTCCACTTT. Amino acids: CASSTGDRNSPLHF.

This chain connects TRBV2 to TRBJ1-1, with D perhaps matching TRBD1 (6 bases). Germline-derived CDR1 and CDR2 are SNHLY and FYNNEI. CDR3 length: 12 residues. V lost 6 bases and J lost 8, with 13 bases in between. CDR3 bases: TGTGCCAGCAGAGGGACACTTACCGAAGCTTTCTTT. It translates to CASRGTLTEAFF. Together with reference TRBV2 and TRBJ1-1, the CDR3 gives the full variable domain: EPEVTQTPSHQVTQMGQEVILRCVPISNHLYFYWYRQILGQKVEFLVSFYNNEISEKSEIFDDQFSVERPDGSNFTLKIRSTKLEDSAMYFCASRGTLTEAFFGQGTRLTVV.

The V gene is TRBV19, the J gene TRBJ1-4, with D perhaps matching TRBD1 (5 bases). Germline V gives CDR1 LNHDA, CDR2 SQIVND (reference sequence). Trimming stripped 5 bases from V and 3 bases from J, with 10 bases between. This CDR3 spans 14 amino acids. DNA of the CDR3: TGTGCCAGTAGTTTCGGGACGGCTAATGAAAAACTGTTTTTT. Its protein is CASSFGTANEKLFF.

The chain uses TRBV18 and TRBJ2-5, with a possible D match to TRBD2 (7 bases). Looked up from germline, CDR1 is KGHSH and CDR2 is LQKENI. The CDR3 totals 17 residues. V lost 3 bases, J lost 2 bases, and 19 bases lay in between. The CDR3 region has the DNA TGTGCCAGCTCACCCCCCTGGCAGGGGAGGGGACAAGAGACCCAGTACTTC. Encoded protein: CASSPPWQGRGQETQYF.

The chain links TRBV6-5 to TRBJ1-5; 7 bases map to TRBD1. Losses at the gene ends were 0 bases for V and 0 bases for J; bases not matched to a gene: 2. The V gene's germline CDR1 is MNHEY and CDR2 SVGAGI. The CDR3 is made up of 16 amino acids. The CDR3 region has the DNA TGTGCCAGCAGTTACTCGGGACAGTATAGCAATCAGCCCCAGCATTTT. Translated: CASSYSGQYSNQPQHF.

The V and J genes are TRBV19 and TRBJ1-1; 9 bases map to TRBD1. This CDR3 is built from 14 residues. The germline V gene has CDR1 LNHDA and CDR2 SQIVND (reference sequence). With 7 bases clipped from V and 3 bases from J, the junction kept 6 bases outside the gene matches. CDR3 DNA sequence: TGTGCCAGTAATACAGGGGGCGCGGACACTGAAGCTTTCTTT. This gives the protein CASNTGGADTEAFF.

The genes are TRBV7-8 and TRBJ2-5; D perhaps matches TRBD2 (5 bases). V lost 0 bases, J lost 2 bases, and 10 bases lay in between. The V gene's germline CDR1 is SGHVS and CDR2 FQNEAQ. The CDR3 loop spans 15 amino acids. This CDR3 reads CASSLAPGVQETQYF. CDR3 in DNA: TGTGCCAGCAGCTTAGCCCCCGGGGTACAAGAGACCCAGTACTTC.

The chain uses TRBV4-1 and TRBJ1-2, with TRBD1 matching over 8 bases. Germline CDR1 is MGHRA and CDR2 is YSYEKL. J was trimmed by 4 bases and V by 3 bases; bases with no gene match: 7. The CDR3 is made up of 15 amino acids. In DNA form, the CDR3 reads TGCGCCAGCAGCCAGATGGTGGGGACAGGCTATGGCTACACCTTC. Its protein is CASSQMVGTGYGYTF.

There are a few counts of this clone. V gene TRBV6-5 combines with J gene TRBJ2-7, with TRBD1 matching 12 bases. With 6 bases clipped from V and 2 bases from J, the junction kept 5 bases outside the gene matches. The CDR3 spans 15 residues. Germline CDR1 and CDR2: MNHEY and SVGAGI. CDR3: CASRSGTGGPYEQYF. CDR3 DNA: TGTGCCAGCAGGTCGGGGACAGGGGGCCCCTACGAGCAGTACTTC.

J is TRBJ2-5 and V is TRBV6-5; D uncertain. Trimming cost V 8 bases and J 7 bases, with 14 bases left between them. The CDR3 spans 12 residues. In germline, CDR1 is MNHEY, CDR2 SVGAGI. For the CDR3, the DNA is TGTGCCAGCTCACATGTTAGAGGGACCCAGTACTTC. This codes for CASSHVRGTQYF.

About this clone itself: Other nucleotide sequences in the sample specify the same CDR3. V is TRBV12-3 or TRBV12-4 and J is TRBJ2-5; D gene uncertain. Trimming shortened V by 1 base and J by 5 bases, and 2 bases separated the two germline ends. The CDR3 has 11 residues. CDR3 coding DNA: TGTGCCAGCAGTTTAGTGGAGACCCAGTACTTC. Translated: CASSLVETQYF.